At least ten counts were recorded for the clone carrying this TCR beta chain. The antigen is not known. Deletions cut 6 bases from V and 0 bases from J, with 18 bases between. The germline V gene encodes CDR1 SEHNR and CDR2 FQNEAQ (reference sequence). The CDR3 consists of 17 residues. The sample belongs to a study of T cell repertoires in cytomegalovirus infection. The overall study: Evidence of both CMV infection and a matching HLA type came from public TCR beta signatures.

A single record per CDR3 protein comes from TCRdb applying MiXCR to the reads. Of some 390,000 distinct CDR3 sequences listed, around 18% were seen once; the top ten hold around 8.6%. The study's findings and limits: In two of eight donors, the top clonotype was HLA-C-restricted CMV-specific. Cumulative frequency (of public TCR beta family members) identified carriers of CMV plus the relevant HLA.

This clonotype originated in a human donor in good health (CMV status not recorded). Some clones in this sample may be carry-over from other donors' samples. The rearrangement links TRBV7-9 to TRBJ1-5; maybe TRBD1 (6 bases). The sample comprised PBMCs. The CDR3 DNA is TGTGCCAGCAGGAAACCGGGACAAGATTCTAGCAATCAGCCCCAGCATTTT. Translating gives CASRKPGQDSSNQPQHF.